This passage covers 21 T cell receptor beta chains from one sample sequenced in a study of radiotherapy plus CTLA-4 blockade in lung cancer. TCRdb's copy holds only in-frame clones and misses some; the assay was immunoSEQ multiplex PCR. Of 80,000 to 100,000 clones detected, 82% appear once; the ten largest clones hold under 4%. The sequenced sample was peripheral blood, obtained from a patient treated with radiotherapy plus ipilimumab. The receptors originated from a human donor with non-small cell lung cancer who had a partial response to radiotherapy plus ipilimumab.

The rearrangement links TRBV7-9 to TRBJ1-1, with a weak D call TRBD1 (5 bases). The CDR3 consists of 13 residues. The V end lost 4 bases, the J end lost 1 base, and 7 bases lay between the germline ends. Germline V lookup: CDR1 SEHNR, CDR2 FQNEAQ (reference sequence). The CDR3 sequence is CASSSGKNTEAFF. In DNA, the CDR3 is TGTGCCAGCAGCTCAGGGAAGAACACTGAAGCTTTCTTT.

The gene calls are TRBV12-5 and TRBJ2-1; 7 bases agree with TRBD1. This CDR3 spans 14 amino acids. J lost 7 bases, V lost 5 bases, and 8 bases had no gene match. Germline CDR1 is LGHNT and CDR2 is FRNRAP. CDR3 sequence reads: CASGTLTGMNEQFF. The DNA of the CDR3 is TGTGCTAGTGGTACGCTGACAGGGATGAATGAGCAGTTCTTC.

This CDR3 is CATSRDRGLGTEAFF. CDR3 coding DNA: TGTGCCACCAGCAGAGACAGGGGTTTAGGGACTGAAGCTTTCTTT. V is TRBV15 and J is TRBJ1-1, with D possibly being TRBD1 (6 bases). Germline V gives CDR1 LNHNV, CDR2 YYDKDF (reference sequence). The CDR3 is 15 amino acids. Trimming removed 0 bases from V and 5 bases from J, with 13 bases in between.

V usage is TRBV5-1 and J usage is TRBJ1-2, with D possibly TRBD1 on 5 matching bases. This CDR3 region has 15 residues. Per the germline V gene, CDR1 is SGHRS and CDR2 is YFSETQ. V lost 0 bases and J lost 3, with 12 bases in between. The CDR3 coding sequence is TGCGCCAGCAGCTTGGGACACAGGACGGACTATGGCTACACCTTC. Translated, it gives CASSLGHRTDYGYTF.

This clone showed up just a few times. This chain connects TRBV2 to TRBJ2-7; no clear D. Per the germline V gene, CDR1 is SNHLY and CDR2 is FYNNEI. V was shortened by 6 bases and J by 3 bases, with 9 bases between the two germline ends. The CDR3 covers 12 residues. The CDR3 DNA sequence: TGTGCCAGCAGCAGGAATAACTACGAGCAGTACTTC. It encodes CASSRNNYEQYF.

The CDR3 DNA reads TGTGCCAGCAGTTTAAGACTGGACTACGAGCAGTACTTC. It translates to CASSLRLDYEQYF. The rearrangement links TRBV27 to TRBJ2-7, with no clear D. Germline CDR1 reads MNHEY; CDR2 reads SMNVEV (reference sequence). The CDR3 is 13 residues long. V was pared by 2 bases and J by 3 bases, with 8 bases between.

This chain links TRBV19 with TRBJ2-4; the D is unclear. The CDR3 sequence is 13 residues long. From germline, CDR1 is LNHDA and CDR2 SQIVND (reference sequence). With 5 bases removed from V and 1 base from J, the gap between germline ends came to 6 bases. CDR3 in amino acids: CASSLLAKNIQYF. The CDR3 nucleotides read TGTGCCAGTAGTCTCTTGGCCAAAAACATTCAGTACTTC.

The gene calls are TRBV28 and TRBJ1-2; TRBD1 aligns across 7 bases. Germline CDR1 reads MDHEN; CDR2 reads SYDVKM. V shed 6 bases, J shed 8 bases, and the junction held 15 bases outside the gene matches. The CDR3 has 15 amino acids. The chain's CDR3 is CASSLGGQPESGYTF. The CDR3 nucleotides read TGTGCCAGCAGCCTGGGGGGACAGCCTGAGTCCGGCTACACCTTC.

The CDR3, as DNA: TGTGCCAGCAGTTACTCCAAACTTAACACTGAAGCTTTCTTT. This codes for CASSYSKLNTEAFF. The chain has TRBV6-5 and TRBJ1-1; D is undetermined. This CDR3 has 14 residues. V was clipped by 0 bases and J by 2 bases, with 7 bases between them. Germline-derived CDR1 and CDR2 are MNHEY and SVGAGI.

The chain links TRBV6-5 to TRBJ2-3, with unresolved D. V lost 2 bases to trimming and J lost 3 bases, with 3 bases between them. CDR1 and CDR2 (germline): MNHEY, SVGAGI. This CDR3 comprises 12 residues. The CDR3 protein is CASSYTTDTQYF. The CDR3 coding sequence is TGTGCCAGCAGTTACACAACAGATACGCAGTATTTT.

This chain links TRBV5-4 with TRBJ1-1; tentatively, D is TRBD1 (6 bases). V lost 4 bases and J lost 0, with 13 bases in between. This CDR3 has 15 residues. From germline, CDR1 is SGHNT and CDR2 YYREEE (reference sequence). In nucleotides, the CDR3 is TGTGCCAGCAGCCCGCAACAGGGAATGAACACTGAAGCTTTCTTT. Translating it yields CASSPQQGMNTEAFF.

This rearrangement joins TRBV6-6 to TRBJ1-3; 8 bases map to TRBD1. V trimming: 7 bases; J trimming: 2 bases; junction bases outside the gene matches: 10. Looked up from germline, CDR1 is MNHNY and CDR2 is SVGAGI (reference sequence). The CDR3 loop spans 16 amino acids. The CDR3 DNA reads TGTGCCAGCACCTCGGGGAACAGGGGGACTGGAAACACCATATATTTT. Protein: CASTSGNRGTGNTIYF.

There are a few counts of this clone. The V and J genes are TRBV4-2 and TRBJ2-5, with 16 bases identical to TRBD2. The germline V gene encodes CDR1 LGHNA and CDR2 YNFKEQ. The CDR3 loop spans 18 amino acids. Trimming removed 5 bases from V and 1 base from J; junction bases left unmatched: 7. The CDR3 DNA reads TGTGCCAGCAGCGAGGGACTAGCGGGAGGGCCGTTCCAAGAGACCCAGTACTTC. Its translation is CASSEGLAGGPFQETQYF.

The chain has TRBV6-5 and TRBJ2-1; 10 bases are a match to TRBD1. V dropped 7 bases and J dropped 9; count of bases not matched to a gene: 9. CDR1 MNHEY and CDR2 SVGAGI come from the germline V gene. The CDR3 totals 14 residues. The CDR3 nucleotides read TGTGCCAGCACCTACAGACAGGGGGCGGTTGAGCAGTTCTTC. As protein: CASTYRQGAVEQFF.

The rearrangement links TRBV2 to TRBJ2-7; perhaps TRBD1 as D (6 bases). This CDR3 is built from 14 residues. The germline CDR1 and CDR2 sequences are SNHLY and FYNNEI. The germline V and J ends were trimmed by 7 bases and 0 bases, with 13 bases remaining between them. The CDR3, as DNA: TGTGCCAGCAAGACGGGACAAAGCTCCTACGAGCAGTACTTC. It translates to CASKTGQSSYEQYF.

The rearrangement links TRBV28 to TRBJ2-4; 15 bases agree with TRBD2. Germline CDR1 and CDR2: MDHEN and SYDVKM. CDR3 length equals 18 residues. Trimming at V came to 8 bases and at J to 11 bases, leaving 19 bases not matched to a gene. The CDR3 sequence is CASQGLAGGQIVERVQYF. The CDR3 coding sequence is TGTGCCAGCCAGGGACTAGCGGGAGGTCAAATAGTAGAAAGGGTTCAGTACTTC.

This chain connects TRBV2 to TRBJ1-1; no clear D. Trimming took off 4 bases at V and 2 bases at J, with 8 bases between the two ends. The CDR3 length is 13 residues. The germline V gene has CDR1 SNHLY and CDR2 FYNNEI. CDR3 in DNA: TGTGCCAGCAGTGGGTGGGCCAACACTGAAGCTTTCTTT. It encodes CASSGWANTEAFF. Full variable domain (rest looked up from reference TRBV2 and TRBJ1-1): EPEVTQTPSHQVTQMGQEVILRCVPISNHLYFYWYRQILGQKVEFLVSFYNNEISEKSEIFDDQFSVERPDGSNFTLKIRSTKLEDSAMYFCASSGWANTEAFFGQGTRLTVV.

A few counts support this clone. V and J are TRBV4-2 and TRBJ2-7, with TRBD2 identical over 7 bases. The germline V gene has CDR1 LGHNA and CDR2 YNFKEQ. The CDR3 is made up of 16 amino acids. The V and J ends lost 3 bases and 7 bases, in that order; junction bases with no gene match: 15. The CDR3 protein is CASSQGRTRSMGEQYF. CDR3 DNA sequence: TGTGCCAGCAGCCAGGGCCGGACTAGGAGCATGGGAGAGCAGTACTTC.

The chain has TRBV28 and TRBJ1-1, with a weak D call TRBD1 (6 bases). CDR3 length: 13 residues. Trimming cost V 4 bases and J 8 bases, with 14 bases left between them. Per germline, CDR1 MDHEN and CDR2 SYDVKM. This chain's CDR3 is CASSSAPGTEAFF. CDR3 nucleotide sequence: TGTGCCAGCAGTTCCGCGCCCGGGACAGAAGCTTTCTTT.

The gene calls are TRBV30 and TRBJ2-7, with a weak D call TRBD1 (6 bases). V was shortened by 0 bases and J by 5 bases, with 11 bases between the two germline ends. The CDR3 is 13 amino acids. Germline V gene data show CDR1 as GTSNPN and CDR2 as SVGIG (reference sequence). CDR3 sequence reads: CAWSVQGYDEQYF. DNA of the CDR3: TGTGCCTGGAGTGTACAGGGATATGACGAGCAGTACTTC. Based on the CDR3 plus reference TRBV30 and TRBJ2-7, the full variable domain is SQTIHQWPATLVQPVGSPLSLECTVEGTSNPNLYWYRQAAGRGLQLLFYSVGIGQISSEVPQNLSASRPQDRQFILSSKKLLLSDSGFYLCAWSVQGYDEQYFGPGTRLTVT.

V and J are TRBV2 and TRBJ1-5; D call uncertain. This CDR3 is 12 amino acids long. From germline, CDR1 is SNHLY and CDR2 FYNNEI. Between the trimmed V and J ends, which lost 0 bases and 7 bases, there was a span of 4 bases. The CDR3 protein is CASSEAGQPQHF. The CDR3 DNA follows: TGTGCCAGCAGTGAAGCGGGCCAGCCCCAGCATTTT.